This T cell receptor (beta chain) originates from a study of cytomegalovirus exposure and HLA in healthy donors. General study findings and limits: Most TCR sequences were uncommon, yet certain public TCRs appeared in many donors. Through in vitro validation, three CMV-associated chains were shown to be specific for CMV antigens.

Germline-derived CDR1 and CDR2 are SGDLS and YYNGEE. The CDR3 covers 15 residues. Trimming took 1 base from V and 0 from J, leaving 8 bases between them. Worth noting for this clone: Its antigen is undetermined.

Both 60 Vbeta primers and 13 Jbeta primers went into the PCR. The protocol was immunoSEQ multiplex PCR, while the TCRdb copy is restricted to in-frame clones and leaves out a portion. Among 150,000 to 200,000 clones, approximately 59% were seen once, and the ten largest hold 2.5% to 3%. The sample comprised PBMCs. The chain uses TRBV9 and TRBJ1-3; perhaps TRBD1 as D (5 bases). This clonotype originated in a man aged 40-55 years in good health and CMV-seronegative. CDR3 sequence (DNA): TGTGCCAGCAGCGTACAGGGAAGCTCTGGAAACACCATATATTTT. Protein sequence: CASSVQGSSGNTIYF.